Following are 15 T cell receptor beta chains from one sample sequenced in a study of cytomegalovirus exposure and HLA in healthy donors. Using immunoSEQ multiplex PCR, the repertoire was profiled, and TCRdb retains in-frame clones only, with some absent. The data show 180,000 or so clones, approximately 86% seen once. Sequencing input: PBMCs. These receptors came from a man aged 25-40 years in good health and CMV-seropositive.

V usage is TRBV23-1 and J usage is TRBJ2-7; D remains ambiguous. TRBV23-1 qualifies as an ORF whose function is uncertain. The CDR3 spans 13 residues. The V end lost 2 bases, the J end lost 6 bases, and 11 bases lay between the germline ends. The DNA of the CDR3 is TGCGCCAGCAGTCAAGGGCCTATCTCCGAGCAGTACTTC. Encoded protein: CASSQGPISEQYF.

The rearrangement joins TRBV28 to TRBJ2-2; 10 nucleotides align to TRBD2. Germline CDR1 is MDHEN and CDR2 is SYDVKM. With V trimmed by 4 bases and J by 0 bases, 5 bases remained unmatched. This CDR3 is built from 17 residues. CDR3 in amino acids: CASSSRLAGANTGELFF. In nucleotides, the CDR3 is TGTGCCAGCAGTTCGCGGCTAGCGGGGGCGAACACCGGGGAGCTGTTTTTT.

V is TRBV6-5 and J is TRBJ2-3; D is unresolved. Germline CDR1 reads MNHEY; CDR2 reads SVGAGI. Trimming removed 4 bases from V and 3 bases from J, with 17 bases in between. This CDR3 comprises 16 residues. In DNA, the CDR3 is TGTGCCAGCAGTTCCCTCGGTTCGAGCGCTACAGATACGCAGTATTTT. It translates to CASSSLGSSATDTQYF.

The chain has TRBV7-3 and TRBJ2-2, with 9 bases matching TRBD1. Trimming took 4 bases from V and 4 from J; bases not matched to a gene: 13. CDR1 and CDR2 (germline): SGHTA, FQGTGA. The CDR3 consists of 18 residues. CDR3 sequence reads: CASSSSRDRAGGTGELFF. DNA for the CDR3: TGTGCCAGCAGCTCGTCCCGGGACAGGGCCGGTGGCACCGGGGAGCTGTTTTTT.

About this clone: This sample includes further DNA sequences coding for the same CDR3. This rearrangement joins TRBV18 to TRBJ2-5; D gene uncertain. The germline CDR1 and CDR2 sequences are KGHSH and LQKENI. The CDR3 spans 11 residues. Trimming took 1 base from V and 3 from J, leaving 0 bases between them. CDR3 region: CASSPQETQYF. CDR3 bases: TGTGCCAGCTCACCACAAGAGACCCAGTACTTC.

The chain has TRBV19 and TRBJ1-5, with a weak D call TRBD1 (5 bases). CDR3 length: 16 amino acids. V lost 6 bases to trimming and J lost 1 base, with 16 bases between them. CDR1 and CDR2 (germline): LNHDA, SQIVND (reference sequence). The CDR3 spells CASRDGTFGSNQPQHF. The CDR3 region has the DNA TGTGCCAGTAGAGATGGGACGTTCGGGAGCAATCAGCCCCAGCATTTT.

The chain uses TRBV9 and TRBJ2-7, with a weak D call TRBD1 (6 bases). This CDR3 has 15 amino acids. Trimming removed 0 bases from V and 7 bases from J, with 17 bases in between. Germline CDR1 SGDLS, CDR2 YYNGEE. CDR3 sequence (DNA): TGTGCCAGCAGCGTAGTGGGGACAACCTCCGAGGAGCAGTACTTC. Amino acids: CASSVVGTTSEEQYF.

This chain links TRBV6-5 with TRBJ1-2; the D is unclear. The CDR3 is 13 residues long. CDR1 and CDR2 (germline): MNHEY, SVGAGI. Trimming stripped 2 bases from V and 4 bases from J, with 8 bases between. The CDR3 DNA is TGTGCCAGCAGTTACAGGGCCTCCTATGGCTACACCTTC. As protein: CASSYRASYGYTF.

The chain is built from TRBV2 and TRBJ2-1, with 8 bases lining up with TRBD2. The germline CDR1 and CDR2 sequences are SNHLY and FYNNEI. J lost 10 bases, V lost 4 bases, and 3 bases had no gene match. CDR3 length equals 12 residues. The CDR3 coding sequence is TGTGCCAGCAGTGGAGCGGGAGTAGAGCAGTTCTTC. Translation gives CASSGAGVEQFF.

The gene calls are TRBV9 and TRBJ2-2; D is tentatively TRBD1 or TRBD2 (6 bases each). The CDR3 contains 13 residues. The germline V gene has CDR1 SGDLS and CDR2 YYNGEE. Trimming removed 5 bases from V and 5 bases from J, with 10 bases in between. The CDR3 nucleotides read TGTGCCAGCAGGAGGGGGGCAACCGGGGAGCTGTTTTTT. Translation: CASRRGATGELFF.

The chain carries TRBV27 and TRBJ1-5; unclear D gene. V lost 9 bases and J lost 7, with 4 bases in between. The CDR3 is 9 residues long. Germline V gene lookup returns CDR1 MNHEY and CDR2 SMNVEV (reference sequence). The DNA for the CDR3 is TGTGCCAGGTTACAGCCCCAGCATTTT. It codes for CARLQPQHF.

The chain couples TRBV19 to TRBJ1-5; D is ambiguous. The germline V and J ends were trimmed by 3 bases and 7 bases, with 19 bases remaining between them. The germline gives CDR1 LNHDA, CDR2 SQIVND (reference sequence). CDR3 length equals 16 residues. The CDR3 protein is CASSIESAAPLQPQHF. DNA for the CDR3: TGTGCCAGTAGTATCGAGAGTGCGGCCCCGTTACAGCCCCAGCATTTT. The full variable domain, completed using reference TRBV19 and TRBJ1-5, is DGGITQSPKYLFRKEGQNVTLSCEQNLNHDAMYWYRQDPGQGLRLIYYSQIVNDFQKGDIAEGYSVSREKKESFPLTVTSAQKNPTAFYLCASSIESAAPLQPQHFGDGTRLSIL.

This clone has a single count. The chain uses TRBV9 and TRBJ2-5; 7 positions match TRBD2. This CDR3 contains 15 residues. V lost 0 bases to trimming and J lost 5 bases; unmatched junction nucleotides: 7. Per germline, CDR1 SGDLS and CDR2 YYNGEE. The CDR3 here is CASSVGAGAGETQYF. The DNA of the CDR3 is TGTGCCAGCAGCGTAGGGGCGGGAGCAGGTGAGACCCAGTACTTC.

The CDR3 spells CASSSGGGEYEQYF. In DNA form, the CDR3 reads TGCGCCAGCAGCTCTGGAGGGGGCGAATACGAGCAGTACTTC. The chain recombines TRBV5-1 with TRBJ2-7; perhaps TRBD1 as D (7 bases). Trimming shortened V by 3 bases and J by 4 bases, and 14 bases separated the two germline ends. Germline V gives CDR1 SGHRS, CDR2 YFSETQ. CDR3 length: 14 amino acids. Full variable domain (rest looked up from reference TRBV5-1 and TRBJ2-7): KAGVTQTPRYLIKTRGQQVTLSCSPISGHRSVSWYQQTPGQGLQFLFEYFSETQRNKGNFPGRFSGRQFSNSRSEMNVSTLELGDSALYLCASSSGGGEYEQYFGPGTRLTVT.

For the CDR3, the DNA is TGCGCCAGCAGCGCACAGGGGATTAGCAATGAGCAGTTCTTC. Protein sequence: CASSAQGISNEQFF. V and J are TRBV5-1 and TRBJ2-1, with TRBD1 identical over 7 bases. The CDR3 has 14 residues. Germline V gene sequence: CDR1 SGHRS, CDR2 YFSETQ. The V gene end was trimmed by 4 bases and the J gene end by 6 bases; junction bases not matched to a gene: 7.